This T cell receptor (beta chain) was observed in a study of spatial heterogeneity in lung cancer. Background on the study: Alpha-chain sequences were consistently detected in smaller numbers than beta-chain sequences. Averaged across combinations, each unique TCR and UMI pairing appeared more than ten times in raw reads, which were uncorrected.

TCRdb re-analysed the 5' RACE reads in MiXCR, keeping a single row per CDR3 protein. The sample consists of fewer than 30,000 distinct CDR3 sequences, roughly 7.1% of them appearing once. Points from the study as a whole: Expanded intratumoral alpha and beta TCR counts tracked tumor mutation counts.

This clonotype is termed medium-sized. Its specificity is unknown. The CDR3 has 14 residues. V was shortened by 0 bases and J by 3 bases, with 8 bases between the two germline ends. Germline assignment: CDR1 MNHEY and CDR2 SVGAGI. Indicated time point: sample taken at primary tumor resection. The chain carries TRBV6-5 and TRBJ1-1; a weak D match, TRBD1 (5 bases). The sequence came from a male donor with early-stage non-small cell lung cancer. Sequenced here: lung tumor tissue, sampled at surgery. This CDR3 reads CASSYSQTDTEAFF. DNA of the CDR3: TGTGCCAGCAGTTACTCGCAGACAGACACTGAAGCTTTCTTT.